This T cell receptor (beta chain) was obtained from a study of T cells after posttransplantation cyclophosphamide. Study-level results: Donor CD8+ memory clones often dominated recipient blood repertoires at later times. TRB overlap between skin or GI tissue T cells and blood was limited. Recipient CMV seropositivity and CMV reactivation strongly tracked TRB clonality.

Treatment was busulfan-fludarabine conditioning, a marrow graft, and cyclophosphamide on days +3 and +4. The data were produced by immunoSEQ multiplex PCR, yet TCRdb's version contains in-frame clones alone and is incomplete. The data show 7,500 to 8,000 clones, with none appearing a single time. This clone was detected ten times or more. Its antigen remains unknown. V dropped 4 bases and J dropped 4 bases, with 10 bases sitting between them. This CDR3 has 13 residues. CDR1 is SGDLS and CDR2 is YYNGEE in the germline V gene. The origin of this receptor is a female patient between 55 and 75 years old who received an allogeneic stem cell transplant from an unrelated donor, was CMV-positive, and had acute GVHD only. Some T cells may possibly be graft donor cells. The V and J genes are TRBV9 and TRBJ2-3, with D uncertain. This specimen consisted of PBMCs, obtained 94 days after allogeneic stem cell transplant with posttransplant cyclophosphamide. In DNA, the CDR3 is TGTGCCAGCAGCCCCTCTCCCTCAGATACGCAGTATTTT. It encodes CASSPSPSDTQYF. Full variable domain (remainder filled in from reference TRBV9 and TRBJ2-3): DSGVTQTPKHLITATGQRVTLRCSPRSGDLSVYWYQQSLDQGLQFLIQYYNGEERAKGNILERFSAQQFPDLHSELNLSSLELGDSALYFCASSPSPSDTQYFGPGTRLTVL.